The 31 T cell receptor beta chains listed next were all sequenced from one sample in a study of blood T cell repertoires in COVID-19. Data came from immunoSEQ multiplex PCR; TCRdb stores just in-frame clones and leaves some out. The data hold under 250,000 clones, with around nine tenths observed a single time. Sequencing used peripheral blood. The receptors come from a woman between 55 and 75 years old who had recovered from COVID-19.

This clone has just one count. The gene calls are TRBV9 and TRBJ2-5, with 8 nucleotides matching TRBD2. The CDR3 covers 16 residues. V lost 0 bases, J lost 3 bases, and 7 bases stayed unmatched. Germline V gene data show CDR1 as SGDLS and CDR2 as YYNGEE. The CDR3 bases are TGTGCCAGCAGCGTAGAGGGAACTAGCGGCGAAGAGACCCAGTACTTC. This sequence encodes CASSVEGTSGEETQYF.

The chain joins TRBV9 to TRBJ1-1, with 9 bases lining up with TRBD1. Trimming at V came to 3 bases and at J to 3 bases, leaving 6 bases not matched to a gene. The germline V gene encodes CDR1 SGDLS and CDR2 YYNGEE. This CDR3 region has 15 residues. The CDR3 DNA follows: TGTGCCAGCAGCGCCAGACAGGGGGATTACACTGAAGCTTTCTTT. Translating it yields CASSARQGDYTEAFF.

The V gene is TRBV12-3 or TRBV12-4, the J gene TRBJ1-2, with unresolved D. Trimming shortened V by 1 base and J by 4 bases, and 7 bases separated the two germline ends. This CDR3 has 13 amino acids. CDR3 loop: CASSLGQTYGYTF. As DNA, the CDR3 is TGTGCCAGCAGTTTAGGGCAAACCTATGGCTACACCTTC.

The chain is built from TRBV2 and TRBJ1-1; D remains unclear. The CDR3 consists of 12 residues. Trimming removed 8 bases from V and 1 base from J, with 8 bases in between. Germline V CDR1 and CDR2: SNHLY, FYNNEI. CDR3 DNA: TGTGCCAGCTCGAGGGAGAACACTGAAGCTTTCTTT. This sequence encodes CASSRENTEAFF.

This clone was observed a few times. V usage is TRBV2 and J usage is TRBJ1-5; D is unresolved. V was pared by 2 bases and J by 3 bases, with 11 bases between. The CDR3 spans 15 residues. Germline CDR1 is SNHLY and CDR2 is FYNNEI. The CDR3 spells CASSEKRLDNQPQHF. The CDR3 bases are TGTGCCAGCAGTGAAAAGAGGCTGGACAATCAGCCCCAGCATTTT.

The chain uses TRBV18 and TRBJ1-4, with D hard to call. Deletions cut 4 bases from V and 6 bases from J, with 18 bases between. The CDR3 is made up of 16 amino acids. The germline V gene has CDR1 KGHSH and CDR2 LQKENI. The CDR3 spells CASSRPQAGDDEKLFF. CDR3 coding DNA: TGTGCCAGCTCACGCCCGCAAGCCGGGGATGATGAAAAACTGTTTTTT.

In DNA, the CDR3 is TGCGCCAGCAGCCAGACAGACATATCGAACACCGGGGAGCTGTTTTTT. Its protein is CASSQTDISNTGELFF. The chain links TRBV4-1 to TRBJ2-2; maybe TRBD1 (5 bases). Per the germline V gene, CDR1 is MGHRA and CDR2 is YSYEKL. The CDR3 has 16 residues. Trimming left V 3 bases short and J 0 bases short, with 11 bases between.

The rearrangement links TRBV12-3 or TRBV12-4 to TRBJ2-3, with D hard to call. CDR3 length: 12 amino acids. The V end lost 5 bases, the J end lost 6 bases, and 9 bases lay between the germline ends. CDR3 DNA: TGTGCCAGCAGTCCGGGTACGGATACGCAGTATTTT. It encodes CASSPGTDTQYF.

The V and J genes are TRBV4-2 and TRBJ2-3, with 7 bases identical to TRBD2. V lost 1 base and J lost 1; bases outside the gene matches: 5. The CDR3 runs to 16 residues. Germline loops: CDR1 LGHNA, CDR2 YNFKEQ. CDR3 region: CASSQGETSGTDTQYF. The CDR3 bases are TGTGCCAGCAGCCAAGGGGAAACTAGCGGCACAGATACGCAGTATTTT.

V and J are TRBV6-4 and TRBJ1-5; possible D gene TRBD1, 5 bases. The length of the CDR3 is 19 residues. Germline lookup yields CDR1 MRHNA and CDR2 SNTAGT. The V gene lost 2 bases and the J gene lost 1 base, with 21 bases spanning the gap. Written as DNA, the CDR3 is TGTGCCAGCAGTGACCCACCCGCGGGACTCCAGATAAGCAATCAGCCCCAGCATTTT. The encoded protein is CASSDPPAGLQISNQPQHF.

The rearrangement uses TRBV27 and TRBJ2-4; a weak D match, TRBD1 (6 bases). Trimming pared 3 bases from V and 8 bases from J, leaving 17 bases between. In germline, CDR1 is MNHEY, CDR2 SMNVEV (reference sequence). The CDR3 covers 15 residues. CDR3 sequence reads: CASSLVQGSRDIQYF. CDR3 DNA: TGTGCCAGCAGTTTGGTTCAGGGGAGTCGCGACATTCAGTACTTC.

There are a few counts of this clone. This chain joins TRBV9 and TRBJ1-3; D not resolved. V shed 3 bases and J shed 3 bases, with 7 bases lying between them. From germline, CDR1 is SGDLS and CDR2 YYNGEE. This CDR3 region has 13 residues. DNA of the CDR3: TGTGCCAGCAGCGGGACTGTTGGAAACACCATATATTTT. Translating it yields CASSGTVGNTIYF.

The rearrangement joins TRBV7-2 to TRBJ2-2; TRBD2 aligns across 12 bases. Germline V lookup: CDR1 SGHTA, CDR2 FQGNSA. This CDR3 spans 16 amino acids. V dropped 3 bases and J dropped 5; count of bases not matched to a gene: 4. CDR3: CASSFLAGGQTGELFF. CDR3 bases: TGTGCCAGCAGCTTCCTAGCGGGGGGGCAAACCGGGGAGCTGTTTTTT.

The V call is TRBV11-2, the J call TRBJ2-5; D unresolved. Trimming shortened V by 4 bases and J by 1 base, and 13 bases separated the two germline ends. The germline gives CDR1 SGHAT, CDR2 FQNNGV. The CDR3 totals 15 residues. The CDR3 loop reads CASSSMAGAQETQYF. In nucleotides, the CDR3 is TGTGCCAGCAGCTCCATGGCAGGCGCCCAAGAGACCCAGTACTTC. Full variable domain (remainder filled in from reference TRBV11-2 and TRBJ2-5): EAGVAQSPRYKIIEKRQSVAFWCNPISGHATLYWYQQILGQGPKLLIQFQNNGVVDDSQLPKDRFSAERLKGVDSTLKIQPAKLEDSAVYLCASSSMAGAQETQYFGPGTRLLVL.

The chain joins TRBV6-6 to TRBJ2-5; the match to TRBD1 covers 7 bases. Germline loops: CDR1 MNHNY, CDR2 SVGAGI (reference sequence). There are 14 residues in the CDR3. J was trimmed by 2 bases and V by 2 bases; bases with no gene match: 2. The CDR3 region has the DNA TGTGCCAGCAGTTACGGGACAGATCAAGAGACCCAGTACTTC. Translation: CASSYGTDQETQYF.

CDR3 nucleotides: TGCGCCAGCAGCTTAACGGACAGTCCCGAGCAGTACTTC. Translating gives CASSLTDSPEQYF. This rearrangement joins TRBV5-1 to TRBJ2-7; perhaps TRBD1 as D (6 bases). Between the trimmed V and J ends, which lost 2 bases and 6 bases, there was a span of 12 bases. The CDR3 sequence is 13 residues long. Germline V CDR1 and CDR2: SGHRS, YFSETQ.

J is TRBJ2-7 and V is TRBV6-5, with 8 nucleotides matching TRBD2. Germline V gene sequence: CDR1 MNHEY, CDR2 SVGAGI. The CDR3 length is 13 residues. Trimming at V came to 6 bases and at J to 5 bases, leaving 6 bases not matched to a gene. Written as DNA, the CDR3 is TGTGCCAGCAGACCTAGCGGGCCCGACGAGCAGTACTTC. Its translation: CASRPSGPDEQYF.

CDR3 residues: CASSQDQQGVTEAFF. In nucleotides, the CDR3 is TGCGCCAGCAGCCAAGACCAGCAGGGGGTGACCGAAGCTTTCTTT. The rearrangement uses TRBV4-1 and TRBJ1-1; 7 bases fit TRBD1. Trimming removed 0 bases from V and 8 bases from J; junction bases left unmatched: 9. Germline V gene lookup returns CDR1 MGHRA and CDR2 YSYEKL. This CDR3 has 15 residues.

The chain recombines TRBV7-6 with TRBJ2-3; 13 positions match TRBD2. V was clipped by 1 base and J by 8 bases; unmatched bases: 15. The length of the CDR3 is 19 residues. CDR1 and CDR2 from the germline V gene are SGHVS and FNYEAQ. CDR3 sequence (DNA): TGTGCCAGCAGCTTAGAGCCCCGACTAGCGGGGGGCACTCGGGGTACGCAGTATTTT. Translation: CASSLEPRLAGGTRGTQYF. The full variable domain, completed using reference TRBV7-6 and TRBJ2-3, is GAGVSQSPRYKVTKRGQDVALRCDPISGHVSLYWYRQALGQGPEFLTYFNYEAQQDKSGLPNDRFSAERPEGSISTLTIQRTEQRDSAMYRCASSLEPRLAGGTRGTQYFGPGTRLTVL.

This clone was recorded once. This chain uses TRBV9 with TRBJ1-4; 7 bases are shared with TRBD1. The germline V gene has CDR1 SGDLS and CDR2 YYNGEE. There are 16 residues in the CDR3. V dropped 4 bases and J dropped 2; count of bases not matched to a gene: 8. CDR3 sequence (DNA): TGTGCCAGCAGCTCATCACCGGGACAGACTAATGAAAAACTGTTTTTT. Amino acids: CASSSSPGQTNEKLFF.

This clone was observed a single time. The genes are TRBV11-3 and TRBJ2-5; 10 nucleotides align to TRBD1. Trimming at V came to 0 bases and at J to 7 bases, leaving 5 bases not matched to a gene. CDR1 and CDR2 (germline): SGHNT, YENEEA. The CDR3 is 15 residues long. CDR3 coding DNA: TGTGCCAGCAGCTTAGAGGGGACAGGGGTGGTGACCCAGTACTTC. Translating it yields CASSLEGTGVVTQYF. Supplemented by reference TRBV11-3 and TRBJ2-5, the full variable domain reads EAGVVQSPRYKIIEKKQPVAFWCNPISGHNTLYWYLQNLGQGPELLIRYENEEAVDDSQLPKDRFSAERLKGVDSTLKIQPAELGDSAVYLCASSLEGTGVVTQYFGPGTRLLVL.

The chain employs TRBV19 and TRBJ2-6; TRBD1 is a possible D gene (6 bases). This CDR3 has 15 amino acids. V was trimmed by 6 bases and J by 2 bases, leaving 11 bases between them. From germline, CDR1 is LNHDA and CDR2 SQIVND (reference sequence). CDR3 sequence: CASSPGVAGANVLTF. CDR3 sequence (DNA): TGTGCCAGTAGCCCAGGGGTTGCTGGGGCCAACGTCCTGACTTTC.

V usage is TRBV6-5 and J usage is TRBJ1-5; D call uncertain. Trimming took 7 bases from V and 3 from J, leaving 10 bases between them. The CDR3 is 13 amino acids. Germline V gene sequence: CDR1 MNHEY, CDR2 SVGAGI. CDR3 in amino acids: CASTFGLNQPQHF. The CDR3 nucleotides read TGTGCCAGCACTTTTGGGCTCAATCAGCCCCAGCATTTT.

The chain joins TRBV28 to TRBJ1-5, with a tentative D call TRBD1 (5 bases). Between the trimmed V and J ends, which lost 6 bases and 3 bases, there was a span of 12 bases. Per the germline V gene, CDR1 is MDHEN and CDR2 is SYDVKM. The CDR3 consists of 14 residues. DNA for the CDR3: TGTGCCAGCAGGCCCTCAGGGTTCAATCAGCCCCAGCATTTT. Its protein product is CASRPSGFNQPQHF.

This chain links TRBV14 with TRBJ1-2, with 8 bases fitting TRBD1. This CDR3 has 15 residues. The J segment lost 3 bases and the V segment lost 4 bases, leaving 7 bases of the junction unmatched. Germline V gene data show CDR1 as SGHDN and CDR2 as FVKESK. CDR3 bases: TGTGCCAGCAGCCCCGACAGGGGTGGATACTATGGCTACACCTTC. This encodes CASSPDRGGYYGYTF.

The J gene is TRBJ1-3, the V gene TRBV9; D possibly corresponds to TRBD1 (5 bases). Germline CDR1 is SGDLS and CDR2 is YYNGEE. The V end lost 0 bases, the J end lost 0 bases, and 7 bases lay between the germline ends. The CDR3 is made up of 15 amino acids. The CDR3 protein is CASSVGGTSGNTIYF. The CDR3 bases are TGTGCCAGCAGCGTAGGGGGCACCTCTGGAAACACCATATATTTT. Looking up the rest from reference TRBV9 and TRBJ1-3 gives the full variable domain: DSGVTQTPKHLITATGQRVTLRCSPRSGDLSVYWYQQSLDQGLQFLIQYYNGEERAKGNILERFSAQQFPDLHSELNLSSLELGDSALYFCASSVGGTSGNTIYFGEGSWLTVV.

The genes are TRBV7-8 and TRBJ2-2, with D perhaps matching TRBD2 (5 bases). From germline, CDR1 is SGHVS and CDR2 FQNEAQ. The CDR3 contains 15 residues. V was trimmed by 1 base and J by 5 bases, leaving 11 bases between them. This CDR3 reads CASSLGTLGTGELFF. CDR3 bases: TGTGCCAGCAGCTTAGGGACTCTAGGTACCGGGGAGCTGTTTTTT.

The chain links TRBV3-1 (or the pseudogene TRBV3-2) to TRBJ1-6; no firm D call. This CDR3 contains 14 residues. Germline CDR1 is LGHDT and CDR2 is YNNKEL (reference sequence). The V end was cut by 4 bases, the J end by 5 bases, with 9 bases between. This CDR3 reads CASSRDFNNSPLHF. In DNA, the CDR3 is TGTGCCAGCAGCCGCGACTTCAATAATTCACCCCTCCACTTT.

The genes are TRBV28 and TRBJ1-5; the match to TRBD1 covers 7 bases. The CDR3 sequence is 19 residues long. V was clipped by 11 bases and J by 0 bases; unmatched bases: 22. Germline CDR1 and CDR2: MDHEN and SYDVKM. The CDR3 loop reads CAGRSATGPGGYSNQPQHF. For the CDR3, the DNA is TGTGCCGGCCGGTCAGCCACAGGACCAGGGGGATATAGCAATCAGCCCCAGCATTTT.

The genes are TRBV7-9 and TRBJ2-7; 11 bases map to TRBD2. The V and J ends lost 4 bases and 0 bases, in that order; junction bases with no gene match: 8. The CDR3 is made up of 17 amino acids. Germline CDR1 is SEHNR and CDR2 is FQNEAQ (reference sequence). The CDR3 here is CASSSLAGVLYSYEQYF. CDR3 sequence (DNA): TGTGCCAGCAGCTCACTAGCGGGGGTATTGTACTCCTACGAGCAGTACTTC.

This clone was detected only once. The chain combines TRBV28 with TRBJ2-7; possible D gene TRBD2, 6 bases. CDR1 and CDR2 (germline): MDHEN, SYDVKM. This CDR3 region has 14 residues. The V end lost 3 bases, the J end lost 9 bases, and 18 bases lay between the germline ends. DNA of the CDR3: TGTGCCAGCAGTTTCTCCAGGGACTTTCAAGTGCAGTACTTC. Translated: CASSFSRDFQVQYF.